This T cell receptor beta chain was profiled in a study of blood T cell repertoires in COVID-19. Study in general: The samples span acute and convalescent COVID-19 from the United States, Italy and Spain.

J gave up 3 bases and V 4 bases, and 3 bases lay outside the gene matches. Germline V CDR1 and CDR2: ENHRY, SYGVKD. The CDR3 extends over 14 amino acids. Libraries were prepared by immunoSEQ multiplex PCR; TCRdb keeps only in-frame clonotypes and omits some of them. The data contain about 420,000 clones, roughly 89% of them singletons. Patients in Seattle were enrolled during active infection, then followed longitudinally. The genes are TRBV10-3 and TRBJ1-5; 7 bases fit TRBD1. The source is a man in his late teens or twenties with COVID-19, enrolled during active disease. The sequencing input was peripheral blood. The CDR3 sequence: CAISGDSLNQPQHF. The CDR3 nucleotides read TGTGCCATCAGTGGGGACAGCCTCAATCAGCCCCAGCATTTT.